One and the same sample provided the 7 T cell receptor beta chains below, sequenced in a study of T cell responses to AZD1222 COVID-19 vaccine. Sequenced by immunoSEQ multiplex PCR; TCRdb stores in-frame clones only, minus some. Of some 200,000 clones listed, roughly nine tenths are singletons. The starting material was peripheral blood, obtained 28 days after the second dose of the MenACWY control vaccine. These receptors all stem from an adult who received the MenACWY meningococcal vaccine as a control.

The chain employs TRBV19 and TRBJ2-1, with TRBD1 matching over 9 bases. CDR1 LNHDA and CDR2 SQIVND come from the germline V gene (reference sequence). Germline trimming cut 8 bases from V and 5 bases from J; bases unmatched to any gene: 10. The CDR3 spans 15 residues. The CDR3 here is CASPPPGQGNNEQFF. CDR3 sequence (DNA): TGTGCCAGTCCTCCTCCGGGACAGGGAAACAATGAGCAGTTCTTC.

The genes are TRBV7-9 and TRBJ1-3; D unclear. The V gene lost 6 bases and the J gene lost 0 bases, with 12 bases spanning the gap. The CDR3 totals 15 residues. The germline V gene encodes CDR1 SEHNR and CDR2 FQNEAQ (reference sequence). The CDR3 protein is CASRTTVNSGNTIYF. CDR3 nucleotide sequence: TGTGCCAGCAGAACTACAGTTAACTCTGGAAACACCATATATTTT.

The genes are TRBV18 and TRBJ1-1, with unresolved D. Trimming took 3 bases from V and 4 from J, leaving 21 bases between them. This CDR3 spans 17 amino acids. Per germline, CDR1 KGHSH and CDR2 LQKENI. CDR3 amino acids: CASSPIPTGRRVTEAFF. DNA for the CDR3: TGTGCCAGCTCACCCATACCCACCGGCCGTCGGGTCACTGAAGCTTTCTTT.

The table lists this clone with a few counts. The J gene is TRBJ2-3, the V gene TRBV7-2; D uncertain. The germline V gene encodes CDR1 SGHTA and CDR2 FQGNSA. CDR3 length equals 13 residues. Trimming took 5 bases from V and 3 from J, leaving 9 bases between them. The CDR3: CASSTRQTDTQYF. The CDR3 bases are TGTGCCAGCAGCACCCGTCAGACAGATACGCAGTATTTT.

The V and J genes are TRBV11-3 and TRBJ2-5; possible D gene TRBD1, 5 bases. CDR3 length: 16 residues. Germline values: CDR1 SGHNT, CDR2 YENEEA. The ends were cut back, 5 bases at V and 4 bases at J, with 20 bases in the middle. The CDR3 protein is CASSPGRDYESETQYF. Here the CDR3 DNA reads TGTGCCAGCAGCCCTGGCAGGGATTACGAATCAGAGACCCAGTACTTC.

V usage is TRBV19 and J usage is TRBJ2-7, with 9 bases identical to TRBD1. Germline values: CDR1 LNHDA, CDR2 SQIVND (reference sequence). This CDR3 spans 15 amino acids. Trimming at V came to 6 bases and at J to 3 bases, leaving 9 bases not matched to a gene. The CDR3 sequence is CASSSHRGLDYEQYF. For the CDR3, the DNA is TGTGCCAGTAGCTCTCACAGGGGGCTTGACTACGAGCAGTACTTC.

This clone was detected only a few times. The genes are TRBV7-2 and TRBJ2-2; TRBD1 matches at 10 bases. Trimming cost V 5 bases and J 3 bases; bases outside gene matches: 6. Per the germline V gene, CDR1 is SGHTA and CDR2 is FQGNSA. The CDR3 sequence is 16 residues long. The CDR3 sequence is CASSKDRGLDTGELFF. In nucleotides, the CDR3 is TGTGCCAGCAGCAAAGACAGGGGGCTTGACACCGGGGAGCTGTTTTTT.